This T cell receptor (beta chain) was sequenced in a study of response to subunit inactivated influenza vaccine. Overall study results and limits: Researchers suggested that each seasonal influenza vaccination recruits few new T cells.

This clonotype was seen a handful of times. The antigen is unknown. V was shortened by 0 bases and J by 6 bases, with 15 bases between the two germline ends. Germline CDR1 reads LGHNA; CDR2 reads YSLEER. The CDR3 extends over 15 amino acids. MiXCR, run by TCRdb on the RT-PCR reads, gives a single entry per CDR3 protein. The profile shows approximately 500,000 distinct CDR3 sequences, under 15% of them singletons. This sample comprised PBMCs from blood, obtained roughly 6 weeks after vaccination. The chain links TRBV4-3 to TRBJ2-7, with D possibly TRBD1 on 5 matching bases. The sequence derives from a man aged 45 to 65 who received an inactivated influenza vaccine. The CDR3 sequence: CASSQDFVRGSEQYF. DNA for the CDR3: TGCGCCAGCAGCCAAGATTTCGTAAGGGGCAGCGAGCAGTACTTC.